Below, 11 T cell receptor beta chains from the same sample are listed, as sequenced in a study of CD8 T cells in Susac syndrome (dated by TCRdb to between 2018 and 2020). The method was the immunoSEQ multiplex PCR assay. RNA was extracted using the RNeasy kit, and roughly 0.45 to 1 ug of the RNA was reverse transcribed with random hexamers. TCRdb itself trimmed the public reads at Q25 with fastp, ran MiXCR and retained productive beta chains. CDR3 protein sequences are deduplicated, and each keeps its most common genes and DNA. For this sample the table gives roughly 50,000 distinct CDR3 sequences, of which roughly 93% were detected only once. Roughly 0.52% of the sample lies in the top ten. The sequencing input was CD8+ T cells from PBMCs. The receptors shown here come from a human donor in good health.

The rearrangement joins TRBV18 to TRBJ2-7, with 10 bases lining up with TRBD2. Germline assignment: CDR1 KGHSH and CDR2 LQKENI. CDR3 length equals 17 residues. Trimming cost V 6 bases and J 0 bases; bases outside gene matches: 11. The chain's CDR3 is CASSGTSAPPSSYEQYF. The CDR3 bases are TGTGCCAGCTCCGGGACTAGCGCACCACCGAGCTCCTACGAGCAGTACTTC.

J is TRBJ2-1 and V is TRBV5-6; tentatively, D is TRBD2 (5 bases). CDR1 is SGHDT and CDR2 is YYEEEE in the germline V gene. V lost 4 bases, J lost 9 bases, and 14 bases lay in between. The CDR3 covers 13 residues. For the CDR3, the DNA is TGTGCCAGCAGCCTCGGTGAGGGAGCTGAGCAGTTCTTC. Translating it yields CASSLGEGAEQFF.

The chain links TRBV29-1 to TRBJ2-2; weak D call: TRBD2 (6 bases). CDR1 SQVTM and CDR2 ANQGSEA come from the germline V gene. Trimming cost V 1 base and J 2 bases, with 8 bases left between them. The CDR3 length is 14 residues. CDR3 in amino acids: CSVEAGVNTGELFF. CDR3 coding DNA: TGCAGCGTTGAAGCGGGGGTTAACACCGGGGAGCTGTTTTTT.

The chain couples TRBV27 to TRBJ2-1, with D perhaps TRBD2 (5 bases). The CDR3 runs 13 residues. Deletions cut 2 bases from V and 10 bases from J, with 12 bases between. CDR1 is MNHEY, CDR2 SMNVEV, per germline (reference sequence). The CDR3 DNA follows: TGTGCCAGCAGTTTAAGAGGGCAGGTAGAGCAGTTCTTC. Residues: CASSLRGQVEQFF.

The chain recombines TRBV28 with TRBJ2-7, with 10 bases identical to TRBD1. V lost 6 bases and J lost 3; bases outside the gene matches: 2. CDR3 length: 13 residues. CDR1 and CDR2 from the germline V gene are MDHEN and SYDVKM. CDR3 in amino acids: CASRGTGDYEQYF. The CDR3 DNA follows: TGTGCCAGCAGGGGGACAGGGGACTACGAGCAGTACTTC.

The chain combines TRBV5-4 with TRBJ1-2; TRBD1 matches at 7 bases. Germline assignment: CDR1 SGHNT and CDR2 YYREEE (reference sequence). V dropped 4 bases and J dropped 8; count of bases not matched to a gene: 14. The CDR3 extends over 15 amino acids. The CDR3 sequence is CASSRQDREFDGYTF. The DNA for the CDR3 is TGTGCCAGCAGCCGACAAGACAGGGAATTTGACGGCTACACCTTC.

The V call is TRBV7-9, the J call TRBJ2-3; 11 bases are shared with TRBD2. Germline V gene sequence: CDR1 SEHNR, CDR2 FQNEAQ (reference sequence). CDR3 length equals 16 residues. Unmatched junction bases numbered 2, after V lost 3 bases and J lost 0 bases. CDR3 in amino acids: CASSLLAGGSTDTQYF. The DNA for the CDR3 is TGTGCCAGCAGCTTGTTAGCGGGAGGGAGCACAGATACGCAGTATTTT.

The rearrangement uses TRBV28 and TRBJ2-1; D is undetermined. V lost 7 bases, J lost 7 bases, and 8 bases lay in between. CDR3 size: 11 residues. The germline V gene has CDR1 MDHEN and CDR2 SYDVKM. The chain's CDR3 is CASTRANEQFF. The CDR3, as DNA: TGTGCCAGCACCCGTGCAAATGAGCAGTTCTTC.

The chain couples TRBV7-9 to TRBJ1-2, with no clear D. This CDR3 has 13 amino acids. V lost 1 base and J lost 6, with 9 bases in between. Germline V gives CDR1 SEHNR, CDR2 FQNEAQ (reference sequence). The CDR3 coding sequence is TGTGCCAGCAGCTTAGGACTCAGTGATGGCTACACCTTC. This gives the protein CASSLGLSDGYTF.

The genes are TRBV7-6 and TRBJ1-2; perhaps TRBD1 as D (5 bases). V gave up 3 bases and J gave up 2 bases, with 16 bases separating them. Germline V lookup: CDR1 SGHVS, CDR2 FNYEAQ. The length of the CDR3 is 16 residues. CDR3 sequence (DNA): TGTGCCAGCAGCTTCGCGGGGGGGATAGGGAACTATGGCTACACCTTC. Translation: CASSFAGGIGNYGYTF.

The chain carries TRBV12-3 or TRBV12-4 and TRBJ1-1; D call uncertain. The CDR3 has 14 amino acids. Deletions cut 3 bases from V and 7 bases from J, with 15 bases between. The CDR3 spells CASSFGQSGSEAFF. In nucleotides, the CDR3 is TGTGCCAGCAGTTTTGGTCAGTCGGGTAGTGAAGCTTTCTTT.